This T cell receptor (beta chain) was sequenced for a study of blood T cell repertoires in COVID-19. Study details: T cells, B-cell-depleted T cells, or PBMCs provided the cDNA or gDNA that served as material.

Those enrolled in Seattle joined during active infection and were followed longitudinally afterward. Authors' methods: From reference gene primer amplification, estimates of nucleated cell counts were derived. Assay: immunoSEQ multiplex PCR; the TCRdb copy retains only in-frame clones and omits some. The DNA was the basis for D and trimming; V, J and clone size are from that table. The sample has about 350,000 clones, roughly 90% seen once. The sequenced sample consisted of peripheral blood. This TCR came from a woman aged 55-69 years with COVID-19, enrolled during active disease.

The CDR3 loop is CASSSSGRGYTEAFF. CDR3 coding DNA: TGCGCCAGCAGTTCGTCGGGGCGGGGTTACACTGAAGCTTTCTTT. V usage is TRBV5-1 and J usage is TRBJ1-1, with D perhaps matching TRBD1 (5 bases). The V end was cut by 5 bases, the J end by 3 bases, with 17 bases between. In germline, CDR1 is SGHRS, CDR2 YFSETQ. The CDR3 has 15 amino acids.